This TCR beta chain was identified in a study of blood T cell repertoires in COVID-19. Background on the study: Collection of acute and convalescent COVID-19 samples took place in the United States, Italy and Spain.

In the authors' methods: Estimates of nucleated cell counts were drawn from the amplification of reference gene primers. Clones were sequenced by immunoSEQ multiplex PCR, and TCRdb holds only the in-frame ones, with some missing. Clonal size and the V and J genes are those of that table, whereas D and trimming came from the DNA. Here the sample spans 200,000 to 300,000 clones, roughly 87% being singletons. The CDR3 is 15 residues long. The V and J ends lost 4 bases and 8 bases, in that order; junction bases with no gene match: 9. Germline CDR1 and CDR2: MNHEY and SMNVEV (reference sequence). The receptor was derived from a woman younger than 45 with acute or convalescent COVID-19. V usage is TRBV27 and J usage is TRBJ1-4; 8 bases align to TRBD1. Sequences were obtained from peripheral blood. CDR3 sequence (DNA): TGTGCCAGCAGTTCCCTGGACAGGGCGGGGGAAAAACTGTTTTTT. Translating it yields CASSSLDRAGEKLFF.